These 18 T cell receptor beta chains were sequenced from one sample in a study of post-analysis software for immune sequencing data. Presence of unique molecular identifiers characterized the TCR beta cDNA libraries. MiXCR, applied by TCRdb to the PCR reads, yields one record per CDR3 protein. The table lists 600,000 to 750,000 distinct CDR3 sequences, approximately 60% of them singletons, with about 11% in the top ten. No antigen is known for these receptors. General observations from the study: Higher frequency in patients than in controls was seen for a handful of TRBV segments, with TRBV5-6, TRBV5-1 and TRBV20-1 among them.

The specimen sequenced was blood. These receptors all come from a girl between 2 and 10 years old with multiple sclerosis.

The chain joins TRBV7-9 to TRBJ1-5; D is perhaps TRBD1 (6 bases). The CDR3 runs 13 residues. V lost 5 bases, J lost 4 bases, and 9 bases lay in between. Germline CDR1 and CDR2: SEHNR and FQNEAQ (reference sequence). CDR3 region: CASSGQTNQPQHF. DNA for the CDR3: TGTGCCAGCAGCGGACAGACAAATCAGCCCCAGCATTTT.

The genes are TRBV2 and TRBJ2-1; D gene ambiguous. V was cut by 4 bases and J by 9 bases, with 13 bases left in between. This CDR3 is built from 13 residues. Germline V CDR1 and CDR2: SNHLY, FYNNEI. CDR3 coding DNA: TGTGCCAGCAGTGGCACTACCCTCACTGAGCAGTTCTTC. Its translation: CASSGTTLTEQFF.

The chain employs TRBV12-3 or TRBV12-4 and TRBJ2-1; 10 bases map to TRBD2. This CDR3 contains 20 residues. The ends lost 1 base at V and 0 bases at J; junction bases unmatched: 12. The CDR3 coding sequence is TGTGCCAGCAGTTTAGTACAGCGGGGGGGCCTAATAAGCTCCTACAATGAGCAGTTCTTC. Its protein product is CASSLVQRGGLISSYNEQFF.

V usage is TRBV7-9 and J usage is TRBJ2-5; unclear D gene. Per germline, CDR1 SEHNR and CDR2 FQNEAQ (reference sequence). The CDR3 runs 15 residues. Between the trimmed V and J ends, which lost 7 bases and 4 bases, there was a span of 19 bases. CDR3 bases: TGTGCCAGCACCCCAAAGAGTATTTTCGCAGAGACCCAGTACTTC. Amino acid sequence: CASTPKSIFAETQYF.

This clonotype was detected a few times. The chain carries TRBV5-1 and TRBJ2-1; 11 positions agree with TRBD2. In germline, CDR1 is SGHRS, CDR2 YFSETQ. This CDR3 has 19 residues. Losses at the gene ends were 3 bases for V and 7 bases for J; bases not matched to a gene: 18. The CDR3 here is CASSSLAAIAGGPRNEQFF. The CDR3 bases are TGCGCCAGCAGCTCACTCGCGGCGATAGCGGGAGGGCCTAGGAATGAGCAGTTCTTC.

V and J are TRBV10-3 and TRBJ2-7, with 10 positions matching TRBD1. CDR3 length: 15 amino acids. The junction had 4 bases not matched to a gene; V was cut back by 2 bases and J by 3 bases. Germline V gene sequence: CDR1 ENHRY, CDR2 SYGVKD. This CDR3 is CAISEPGQGYYEQYF. DNA of the CDR3: TGTGCCATCAGTGAGCCGGGACAGGGGTACTACGAGCAGTACTTC.

This clonotype was counted a few times. The chain recombines TRBV18 with TRBJ2-1; weak D call: TRBD2 (6 bases). The V gene lost 3 bases and the J gene lost 5 bases, with 14 bases spanning the gap. The CDR3 length is 15 residues. CDR1 and CDR2 (germline): KGHSH, LQKENI. The CDR3 DNA reads as TGTGCCAGCTCACCTAACCGGGACTCTCACAATGAGCAGTTCTTC. This sequence encodes CASSPNRDSHNEQFF.

In DNA form, the CDR3 reads TGTGCCAGCAGTCCGAGGGGGGGAGAGAACTATGGCTACACCTTC. Residues: CASSPRGGENYGYTF. The chain links TRBV12-3 or TRBV12-4 to TRBJ1-2; possible D gene TRBD1, 6 bases. Trimming removed 5 bases from V and 2 bases from J, with 15 bases in between. This CDR3 comprises 15 residues.

The chain recombines TRBV25-1 with TRBJ2-1; unclear D gene. Germline V CDR1 and CDR2: MGHDK, SYGVNS. This CDR3 comprises 15 residues. Trimming stripped 5 bases from V and 7 bases from J, with 18 bases between. CDR3 sequence reads: CASSYNRHQKNEQFF. CDR3 DNA: TGTGCCAGCAGTTATAATAGGCACCAGAAAAATGAGCAGTTCTTC.

CDR3 in DNA: TGTGCCAGCAGCTTAGTCCTGGGGCCCACTGAAGCTTTCTTT. Translated: CASSLVLGPTEAFF. V usage is TRBV7-6 and J usage is TRBJ1-1, with D perhaps matching TRBD1 (5 bases). Per germline, CDR1 SGHVS and CDR2 FNYEAQ. The CDR3 contains 14 residues. V was cut by 1 base and J by 4 bases, with 10 bases left in between.

Regarding this clonotype: Mismatch with germline at one junction end may stem from a read error. V gene TRBV11-1 combines with J gene TRBJ2-6, with 9 bases that match TRBD1. This CDR3 comprises 20 residues. Germline CDR1 and CDR2: SGHAT and FQDESV (reference sequence). The CDR3 reads CASSRPGTGYNFSGANVRTF. The CDR3 nucleotides read TGTGCCAGCAGCCGTCCCGGGACAGGGTACAACTTCTCTGGGGCCAACGTCCGGACTTTC.

This chain joins TRBV9 and TRBJ2-7; 8 nucleotides align to TRBD2. TRBJ2-5 explains the end of the DNA better; the J call may be wrong. Germline CDR1 and CDR2: SGDLS and YYNGEE. The CDR3 has 15 residues. The CDR3 sequence: CASSVAGRASETQYF. The CDR3 DNA follows: TGTGCCAGCAGCGTAGCCGGGAGGGCCTCAGAGACCCAGTACTTC.

The chain has TRBV18 and TRBJ2-7; D uncertain. Judging by the DNA end, TRBJ2-5 fits better; the J call may be wrong. Germline assignment: CDR1 KGHSH and CDR2 LQKENI. This CDR3 comprises 14 residues. The CDR3 is CASSPDPLGETQYF. In DNA form, the CDR3 reads TGTGCCAGCTCGCCGGACCCGTTGGGAGAGACCCAGTACTTC.

This rearrangement joins TRBV2 to TRBJ1-2, with TRBD1 matching over 10 bases. Germline CDR1 reads SNHLY; CDR2 reads FYNNEI. The junction had 2 bases not matched to a gene; V was cut back by 4 bases and J by 3 bases. The CDR3 consists of 14 residues. CDR3 in DNA: TGTGCCAGCAGTGCAGGGACAGGGGACTATGGCTACACCTTC. This sequence encodes CASSAGTGDYGYTF. Full variable domain (remainder filled in from reference TRBV2 and TRBJ1-2): EPEVTQTPSHQVTQMGQEVILRCVPISNHLYFYWYRQILGQKVEFLVSFYNNEISEKSEIFDDQFSVERPDGSNFTLKIRSTKLEDSAMYFCASSAGTGDYGYTFGSGTRLTVV.

In DNA form, the CDR3 reads TGCGCCAGCAGCCAACCCCCAACGGGTAACTATGGCTACACCTTC. It encodes CASSQPPTGNYGYTF. The gene calls are TRBV4-1 and TRBJ1-2; D is ambiguous. The germline CDR1 and CDR2 sequences are MGHRA and YSYEKL. The CDR3 loop spans 15 amino acids. Deletions cut 2 bases from V and 1 base from J, with 11 bases between.

The chain employs TRBV6-5 and TRBJ2-7; 8 bases are a match to TRBD2. The junction had 18 bases not matched to a gene; V was cut back by 2 bases and J by 6 bases. Germline values: CDR1 MNHEY, CDR2 SVGAGI. This CDR3 spans 18 amino acids. This chain's CDR3 is CASSYDRRGTREIGEQYF. CDR3 DNA: TGTGCCAGCAGTTACGATAGGCGGGGGACTAGGGAGATTGGCGAGCAGTACTTC.

The CDR3 DNA reads TGTGCCAGTAGTCCAGCTCTTTCTGGTTCACCAAGCACAGATACGCAGTATTTT. Translating gives CASSPALSGSPSTDTQYF. The rearrangement joins TRBV19 to TRBJ2-3; D gene uncertain. This CDR3 has 18 amino acids. Per the germline V gene, CDR1 is LNHDA and CDR2 is SQIVND (reference sequence). Trimming pared 5 bases from V and 0 bases from J, leaving 21 bases between.

The V and J genes are TRBV6-5 and TRBJ2-7, with 7 nucleotides matching TRBD2. V dropped 2 bases and J dropped 7; count of bases not matched to a gene: 14. The CDR3 sequence is 16 residues long. Germline-derived CDR1 and CDR2 are MNHEY and SVGAGI. CDR3 in DNA: TGTGCCAGCAGTTACACGAGCGGGACTGACTACAATGAGCAGTACTTC. Its protein product is CASSYTSGTDYNEQYF.